The 7 T cell receptor beta chains in this list originate from one sample, sequenced in a study of cytomegalovirus exposure and HLA in healthy donors. PCR amplification relied on 60 Vbeta primers (plus 13 Jbeta primers). Profiling relied on immunoSEQ multiplex PCR, and the TCRdb table lists in-frame clones only, not all of them. The table has roughly 200,000 clones, 77% seen once. The sequencing input was PBMCs. The receptors originated from a woman aged 55-69 years in good health and CMV-seropositive.

The chain uses TRBV5-1 and TRBJ1-3; 7 nucleotides align to TRBD1. The CDR3 spans 15 residues. J was trimmed by 8 bases and V by 3 bases; bases with no gene match: 11. CDR1 and CDR2 (germline): SGHRS, YFSETQ. The CDR3 sequence: CASSSTPTGRDTIYF. The CDR3 DNA is TGCGCCAGCAGCTCCACCCCGACAGGGAGAGACACCATATATTTT. Filled out from reference TRBV5-1 and TRBJ1-3, the complete variable domain reads KAGVTQTPRYLIKTRGQQVTLSCSPISGHRSVSWYQQTPGQGLQFLFEYFSETQRNKGNFPGRFSGRQFSNSRSEMNVSTLELGDSALYLCASSSTPTGRDTIYFGEGSWLTVV.

This chain links TRBV5-4 with TRBJ1-1, with a tentative D call TRBD1 (5 bases). CDR1 is SGHNT, CDR2 YYREEE, per germline (reference sequence). This CDR3 region has 14 residues. V dropped 4 bases and J dropped 3 bases, with 13 bases sitting between them. In DNA form, the CDR3 reads TGTGCCAGCAGCCTTGGAAGGGGTGACACTGAAGCTTTCTTT. Translated, it gives CASSLGRGDTEAFF.

This clone was seen only once. The rearrangement uses TRBV5-1 and TRBJ2-5; 8 nucleotides match TRBD1. Germline loops: CDR1 SGHRS, CDR2 YFSETQ. This CDR3 is 15 amino acids long. V was clipped by 0 bases and J by 5 bases; unmatched bases: 6. The CDR3 DNA reads as TGCGCCAGCAGCTTGGTGGCAGGGGGCTTGGAGACCCAGTACTTC. Its translation is CASSLVAGGLETQYF.

The chain couples TRBV7-6 to TRBJ2-2; maybe TRBD1 (5 bases). CDR3 length: 17 amino acids. CDR1 and CDR2 from the germline V gene are SGHVS and FNYEAQ. V was cut by 5 bases and J by 5 bases, with 21 bases left in between. Written as DNA, the CDR3 is TGTGCCAGCAGCCCCAGGGATTTCCTCCAGAATACCGGGGAGCTGTTTTTT. Translated: CASSPRDFLQNTGELFF.

The chain employs TRBV6-5 and TRBJ2-3; 14 bases are a match to TRBD2. Germline CDR1 and CDR2: MNHEY and SVGAGI. The CDR3 has 16 amino acids. The J segment lost 7 bases and the V segment lost 4 bases, leaving 7 bases of the junction unmatched. Here the CDR3 DNA reads TGTGCCAGCAGTTCCGCGACTAGCGGGAGGGTACATACGCAGTATTTT. This encodes CASSSATSGRVHTQYF.

As regards this clone: Other DNA sequences in this specimen translate into the identical CDR3. The chain carries TRBV6-5 and TRBJ1-1; no clear D gene. Germline V CDR1 and CDR2: MNHEY, SVGAGI. The CDR3 loop spans 13 amino acids. V lost 0 bases and J lost 2, with 4 bases in between. The CDR3: CASSYSRNTEAFF. For the CDR3, the DNA is TGTGCCAGCAGTTACTCCCGTAACACTGAAGCTTTCTTT.

About this clone: Germline and junction disagree at one end, which may indicate a read error. This chain uses TRBV14 with TRBJ1-2, with unresolved D. CDR1 SGHDN and CDR2 FVKESK come from the germline V gene. CDR3 size: 13 residues. CDR3 nucleotide sequence: TGTGCCAGCAGCCAAGATCGGGAGGGATCCTACATCTTC. Its translation is CASSQDREGSYIF.